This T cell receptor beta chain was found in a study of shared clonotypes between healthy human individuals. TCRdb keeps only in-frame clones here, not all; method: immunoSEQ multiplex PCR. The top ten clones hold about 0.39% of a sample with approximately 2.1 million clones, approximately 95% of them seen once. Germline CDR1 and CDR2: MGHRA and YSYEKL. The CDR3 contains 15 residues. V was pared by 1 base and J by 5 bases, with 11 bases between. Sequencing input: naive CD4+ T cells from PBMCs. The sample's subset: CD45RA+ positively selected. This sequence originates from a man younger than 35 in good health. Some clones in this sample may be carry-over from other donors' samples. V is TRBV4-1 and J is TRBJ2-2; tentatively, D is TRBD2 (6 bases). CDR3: CASSQGWGETGELFF. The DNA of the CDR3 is TGCGCCAGCAGCCAAGGTTGGGGGGAGACCGGGGAGCTGTTTTTT.